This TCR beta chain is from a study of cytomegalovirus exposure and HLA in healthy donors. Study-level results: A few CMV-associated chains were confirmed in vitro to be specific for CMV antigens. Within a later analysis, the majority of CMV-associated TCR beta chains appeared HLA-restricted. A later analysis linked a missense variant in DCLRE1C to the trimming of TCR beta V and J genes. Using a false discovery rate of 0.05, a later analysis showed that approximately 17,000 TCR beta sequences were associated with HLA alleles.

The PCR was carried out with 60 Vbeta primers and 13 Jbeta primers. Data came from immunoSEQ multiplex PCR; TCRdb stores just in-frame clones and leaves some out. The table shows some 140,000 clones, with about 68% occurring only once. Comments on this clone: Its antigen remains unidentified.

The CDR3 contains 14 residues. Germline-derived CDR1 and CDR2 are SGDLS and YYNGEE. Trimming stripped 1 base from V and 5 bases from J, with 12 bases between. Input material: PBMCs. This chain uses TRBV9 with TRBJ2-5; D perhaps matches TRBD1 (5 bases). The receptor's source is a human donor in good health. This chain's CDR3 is CASSVSGKIETQYF. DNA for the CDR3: TGTGCCAGCAGCGTATCAGGGAAGATTGAGACCCAGTACTTC. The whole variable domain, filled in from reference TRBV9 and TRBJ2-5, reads DSGVTQTPKHLITATGQRVTLRCSPRSGDLSVYWYQQSLDQGLQFLIQYYNGEERAKGNILERFSAQQFPDLHSELNLSSLELGDSALYFCASSVSGKIETQYFGPGTRLLVL.